One and the same sample provided the 31 T cell receptor beta chains below, sequenced in a study of T cells in Graves' hyperthyroidism and ophthalmopathy. Amplification of TCR beta CDR3 regions was performed using RNA transcripts as template. HTBI primers were employed in a first-round RT-PCR of the TCR CDR3. In TCRdb, the multiplex PCR reads were re-called with MiXCR into one record per CDR3 protein. The table includes a few hundred thousand distinct CDR3 sequences, 25% detected once. Material for sequencing was blood. Receptors originate from a man aged 50 to 59 with Graves' hyperthyroidism.

In this sample, this clonotype turned up many times. The V and J genes are TRBV5-1 and TRBJ2-7, with a tentative D call TRBD2 (5 bases). This CDR3 comprises 14 residues. The germline V gene has CDR1 SGHRS and CDR2 YFSETQ. Trimming took 3 bases from V and 3 from J, leaving 13 bases between them. CDR3: CASSSDSLLYEQYF. The CDR3 region has the DNA TGCGCCAGCAGCTCGGACTCGTTGCTCTACGAGCAGTACTTC. Combining the CDR3 with reference TRBV5-1 and TRBJ2-7 gives the whole variable domain KAGVTQTPRYLIKTRGQQVTLSCSPISGHRSVSWYQQTPGQGLQFLFEYFSETQRNKGNFPGRFSGRQFSNSRSEMNVSTLELGDSALYLCASSSDSLLYEQYFGPGTRLTVT.

This clonotype was detected only a few times. The V gene is TRBV6-1, the J gene TRBJ2-3; D gene unclear. Germline CDR1 reads MNHNS; CDR2 reads SASEGT. CDR3 length equals 13 residues. V lost 7 bases, J lost 1 base, and 9 bases lay in between. CDR3 DNA: TGTGCCAGCACCTTGTGGGGCACAGATACGCAGTATTTT. Translating it yields CASTLWGTDTQYF.

There are many counts of this clonotype. The chain uses TRBV11-2 and TRBJ2-5; D is tentatively TRBD1 or TRBD2 (6 bases each). Per germline, CDR1 SGHAT and CDR2 FQNNGV. Trimming left V 5 bases short and J 7 bases short, with 11 bases between. This CDR3 is 12 amino acids long. CDR3 DNA: TGTGCCAGCAGCCCGGAGGGGGGGACCCAGTACTTC. As protein: CASSPEGGTQYF. Full variable domain (outside the CDR3, taken from reference TRBV11-2 and TRBJ2-5): EAGVAQSPRYKIIEKRQSVAFWCNPISGHATLYWYQQILGQGPKLLIQFQNNGVVDDSQLPKDRFSAERLKGVDSTLKIQPAKLEDSAVYLCASSPEGGTQYFGPGTRLLVL.

CDR3 DNA sequence: TGTGCCAGCAGCCAATACTTGGGCCGGACTAGCGGGAGATCAGATACGCAGTATTTT. This gives the protein CASSQYLGRTSGRSDTQYF. This chain connects TRBV2 to TRBJ2-3, with 13 bases lining up with TRBD2. The trim removed 6 bases at V and 4 bases at J, leaving 16 bases unmatched. The germline CDR1 and CDR2 sequences are SNHLY and FYNNEI. This CDR3 contains 19 residues.

The chain combines TRBV5-1 with TRBJ2-7; D call uncertain. CDR3 size: 15 residues. Germline values: CDR1 SGHRS, CDR2 YFSETQ. V was pared by 2 bases and J by 0 bases, with 12 bases between. The CDR3 bases are TGCGCCAGCAGCTTACGGACCGCCACCTCCTACGAGCAGTACTTC. It encodes CASSLRTATSYEQYF.

This clonotype was counted between two and nine times. The genes are TRBV7-9 and TRBJ2-2; either TRBD1 or TRBD2 may supply D (6 bases each). The CDR3 is 17 amino acids. V gave up 5 bases and J gave up 0 bases, with 16 bases separating them. Germline V gene data show CDR1 as SEHNR and CDR2 as FQNEAQ (reference sequence). As DNA, the CDR3 is TGTGCCAGCAGCGAGGACCGAGGGGGGCCGAACACCGGGGAGCTGTTTTTT. As protein: CASSEDRGGPNTGELFF.

Only a few counts were recorded for this clonotype. The rearrangement links TRBV20-1 to TRBJ2-1; weak D call: TRBD2 (7 bases). Germline lookup yields CDR1 DFQATT and CDR2 SNEGSKA (reference sequence). The germline V and J ends were trimmed by 5 bases and 9 bases, with 26 bases remaining between them. The CDR3 is 16 amino acids. CDR3 nucleotides: TGCAGTGCTGGGATTGTAGGGGGAGGGGGTTTGGGTGAGCAGTTCTTC. Encoded protein: CSAGIVGGGGLGEQFF.

V and J are TRBV29-1 and TRBJ2-1, with 8 bases fitting TRBD1. J was trimmed by 3 bases and V by 5 bases; bases with no gene match: 3. The germline V gene encodes CDR1 SQVTM and CDR2 ANQGSEA. CDR3 size: 13 residues. The CDR3 loop reads CSVPDRDYNEQFF. In nucleotides, the CDR3 is TGCAGCGTTCCGGACAGGGACTACAATGAGCAGTTCTTC.

The chain has TRBV6-5 and TRBJ2-2, with 8 bases aligning to TRBD2. Germline lookup yields CDR1 MNHEY and CDR2 SVGAGI. The CDR3 length is 17 residues. Trimming cost V 0 bases and J 4 bases; bases outside gene matches: 7. The DNA for the CDR3 is TGTGCCAGCAGTTACTCTGCGGCGGGAGGTCCCACCGGGGAGCTGTTTTTT. The encoded protein is CASSYSAAGGPTGELFF.

This clonotype was observed a few times. The chain links TRBV5-1 to TRBJ2-3; D possibly uses TRBD1 or TRBD2 (5 bases each). This CDR3 region has 14 residues. The germline V and J ends were trimmed by 0 bases and 5 bases, with 10 bases remaining between them. Per germline, CDR1 SGHRS and CDR2 YFSETQ. The CDR3 loop reads CASSLEFGGDTQYF. The DNA of the CDR3 is TGCGCCAGCAGCTTGGAATTTGGGGGAGATACGCAGTATTTT.

Notes on this clonotype: Since a much larger clone is just one base distant, this may be a read error. The chain joins TRBV18 to TRBJ1-4; the match to TRBD1 covers 7 bases. Germline loops: CDR1 KGHSH, CDR2 LQKENI. This CDR3 region has 13 residues. The CDR3 loop reads CASSQGAAERLFF. The CDR3 nucleotides are TGTGCCAGCTCACAGGGGGCTGCTGAAAGACTGTTTTTT.

In this sample, this clonotype turned up once. Being one base from a much bigger clone, this may be a read error. The CDR3 sequence is CSASGPRTSGEQYF. The CDR3 DNA reads TGCAGTGCTAGCGGCCCTAGGACTTCGGGTGAGCAGTACTTC. This chain connects TRBV20-1 to TRBJ2-7; D might be TRBD2 (5 bases). CDR3 length: 14 amino acids. The V gene's germline CDR1 is DFQATT and CDR2 SNEGSKA (reference sequence). The germline V and J ends were trimmed by 3 bases and 7 bases, with 19 bases remaining between them.

The chain has TRBV19 and TRBJ2-2; D could derive from TRBD1 or TRBD2 (5 bases each). The CDR3 contains 14 residues. V was trimmed by 4 bases and J by 4 bases, leaving 10 bases between them. In germline, CDR1 is LNHDA, CDR2 SQIVND (reference sequence). The CDR3 sequence: CASSTGRGTGELFF. The CDR3 bases are TGTGCCAGTAGTACGGGGCGAGGCACCGGGGAGCTGTTTTTT.

The chain is built from TRBV2 and TRBJ2-5; D gene uncertain. Germline V gene data show CDR1 as SNHLY and CDR2 as FYNNEI. The V end lost 5 bases, the J end lost 0 bases, and 10 bases lay between the germline ends. The CDR3 covers 14 residues. In DNA form, the CDR3 reads TGTGCCAGCAGTCCAAATAGGTACCAAGAGACCCAGTACTTC. It codes for CASSPNRYQETQYF.

This clonotype showed up just a few times. The V and J genes are TRBV6-1 and TRBJ2-1; maybe TRBD1 (6 bases). The germline V and J ends were trimmed by 2 bases and 6 bases, with 11 bases remaining between them. This CDR3 is built from 14 residues. Germline CDR1 and CDR2: MNHNS and SASEGT. CDR3 in amino acids: CASSEWGQLNEQFF. CDR3 DNA: TGTGCCAGCAGTGAATGGGGGCAGCTCAATGAGCAGTTCTTC.

This chain links TRBV5-1 with TRBJ2-2; D may be TRBD2 (5 bases). Per germline, CDR1 SGHRS and CDR2 YFSETQ. The CDR3 is 16 amino acids. Trimming cost V 7 bases and J 1 base, with 17 bases left between them. The CDR3 loop is CASRSRLALNTGELFF. The CDR3 DNA sequence: TGCGCCAGCCGTTCACGCCTAGCACTGAACACCGGGGAGCTGTTTTTT. The variable domain in full, completed from reference TRBV5-1 and TRBJ2-2, reads KAGVTQTPRYLIKTRGQQVTLSCSPISGHRSVSWYQQTPGQGLQFLFEYFSETQRNKGNFPGRFSGRQFSNSRSEMNVSTLELGDSALYLCASRSRLALNTGELFFGEGSRLTVL.

The chain recombines TRBV5-5 with TRBJ2-7, with D hard to call. Germline CDR1 and CDR2: SGHKS and YYEKEE (reference sequence). The CDR3 length is 12 residues. V was shortened by 4 bases and J by 8 bases, with 13 bases between the two germline ends. The DNA for the CDR3 is TGTGCCAGCAGCCCAACGGACGGAAAGCAGTACTTC. Protein product: CASSPTDGKQYF.

The chain has TRBV11-3 and TRBJ2-3; a possible D gene is TRBD1 (8 bases). This CDR3 is built from 15 residues. Germline lookup yields CDR1 SGHNT and CDR2 YENEEA. Trimming took off 3 bases at V and 6 bases at J, with 16 bases between the two ends. Written as DNA, the CDR3 is TGTGCCAGCAGCTTCACAGGGGGGGACCGGGATACGCAGTATTTT. Its protein is CASSFTGGDRDTQYF.

The chain uses TRBV7-9 and TRBJ2-1, with D uncertain. The CDR3 totals 18 residues. V lost 2 bases and J lost 0, with 17 bases in between. Germline CDR1 and CDR2: SEHNR and FQNEAQ (reference sequence). CDR3 protein: CASSLKLATLSSYNEQFF. In DNA form, the CDR3 reads TGTGCCAGCAGCTTAAAATTGGCGACGTTAAGCTCCTACAATGAGCAGTTCTTC.

The genes are TRBV9 and TRBJ2-7, with D unclear. Germline CDR1 reads SGDLS; CDR2 reads YYNGEE. V dropped 0 bases and J dropped 1 base, with 8 bases sitting between them. CDR3 size: 14 residues. Here the CDR3 reads CASSVGSFSYEQYF. CDR3 DNA sequence: TGTGCCAGCAGCGTAGGAAGTTTTTCCTACGAGCAGTACTTC.

The chain couples TRBV20-1 to TRBJ2-7; a possible D gene is TRBD1 (5 bases). Germline values: CDR1 DFQATT, CDR2 SNEGSKA (reference sequence). This CDR3 contains 13 residues. V lost 6 bases and J lost 0, with 12 bases in between. The CDR3 sequence: CSAKGPHSYEQYF. CDR3 bases: TGCAGTGCAAAGGGGCCTCACTCCTACGAGCAGTACTTC.

The chain joins TRBV11-3 to TRBJ1-1; 9 bases are a match to TRBD1. V dropped 2 bases and J dropped 5; count of bases not matched to a gene: 6. CDR1 is SGHNT, CDR2 YENEEA, per germline. This CDR3 region has 15 residues. The CDR3 region is CASSLNRGRDTEAFF. The CDR3, as DNA: TGTGCCAGCAGCTTAAACAGGGGGCGGGATACTGAAGCTTTCTTT.

The chain carries TRBV20-1 and TRBJ2-5, with D perhaps TRBD2 (5 bases). The CDR3 extends over 12 amino acids. Trimming took off 4 bases at V and 3 bases at J, with 9 bases between the two ends. The V gene's germline CDR1 is DFQATT and CDR2 SNEGSKA (reference sequence). In DNA form, the CDR3 reads TGCAGTGCTATACGGGGAGAAGAGACCCAGTACTTC. Its protein product is CSAIRGEETQYF.

This clonotype has a count of ten or more. V and J are TRBV6-5 and TRBJ1-1, with 11 nucleotides matching TRBD1. This CDR3 contains 13 residues. Germline CDR1 and CDR2: MNHEY and SVGAGI. The J segment lost 8 bases and the V segment lost 2 bases, leaving 1 base of the junction unmatched. The CDR3 protein is CASSYGQGAEAFF. The CDR3 DNA follows: TGTGCCAGCAGTTACGGACAGGGGGCGGAAGCTTTCTTT.

The V and J genes are TRBV5-1 and TRBJ2-2, with 8 bases that match TRBD2. Germline V gives CDR1 SGHRS, CDR2 YFSETQ. The CDR3 is made up of 14 amino acids. V shed 4 bases and J 7 bases; nucleotides not matched to a gene: 6. Here the CDR3 DNA reads TGCGCCAGCAGCCGGGAGGGCCCCGTCGGGGAGCTGTTTTTT. It yields the protein CASSREGPVGELFF.

In its sample, this clonotype was seen once. A read error is possible here, since a much larger clone lies one base away. The V gene is TRBV3-1, the J gene TRBJ1-5, with D hard to call. The CDR3 runs to 15 residues. In germline, CDR1 is LGHDT, CDR2 YNNKEL (reference sequence). The CDR3 loop reads CASSQDPRNNQSQHF. The CDR3 DNA follows: TGTGCCAGCAGCCAAGATCCCCGTAACAATCAGTCCCAGCATTTT.

Ten or more counts support this clonotype. The rearrangement joins TRBV11-2 to TRBJ2-3; a weak D match, TRBD2 (6 bases). The CDR3 is made up of 15 amino acids. Trimming removed 1 base from V and 5 bases from J, with 13 bases in between. Per the germline V gene, CDR1 is SGHAT and CDR2 is FQNNGV. CDR3 DNA sequence: TGTGCCAGCAGCTTAGTGGGAGGCCAAGGAGATACGCAGTATTTT. Protein product: CASSLVGGQGDTQYF. Combining the CDR3 with reference TRBV11-2 and TRBJ2-3 gives the whole variable domain EAGVAQSPRYKIIEKRQSVAFWCNPISGHATLYWYQQILGQGPKLLIQFQNNGVVDDSQLPKDRFSAERLKGVDSTLKIQPAKLEDSAVYLCASSLVGGQGDTQYFGPGTRLTVL.

The chain is built from TRBV28 and TRBJ1-5; D call uncertain. This CDR3 contains 13 residues. Germline CDR1 reads MDHEN; CDR2 reads SYDVKM. The V end was cut by 6 bases, the J end by 3 bases, with 9 bases between. The CDR3 loop is CASRTVLNQPQHF. CDR3 DNA sequence: TGTGCCAGCAGGACGGTCCTCAATCAGCCCCAGCATTTT.

This clonotype occurred a few times. The chain employs TRBV28 and TRBJ1-5; D gene unclear. CDR1 and CDR2 (germline): MDHEN, SYDVKM. The CDR3 totals 16 residues. The V end lost 0 bases, the J end lost 4 bases, and 13 bases lay between the germline ends. The CDR3 here is CASSLWMGNGNQPQHF. In nucleotides, the CDR3 is TGTGCCAGCAGTTTATGGATGGGAAATGGAAATCAGCCCCAGCATTTT.

V gene TRBV18 combines with J gene TRBJ2-7; D uncertain. The germline gives CDR1 KGHSH, CDR2 LQKENI. The CDR3 is 13 residues long. Between the trimmed V and J ends, which lost 3 bases and 2 bases, there was a span of 8 bases. The CDR3 DNA reads TGTGCCAGCTCACCGCCGGACGCCTACGAGCAGTACTTC. It specifies CASSPPDAYEQYF.

This clonotype has at least ten counts. The V call is TRBV30, the J call TRBJ1-2; D not resolved. CDR3 size: 15 residues. With 2 bases removed from V and 8 bases from J, the gap between germline ends came to 21 bases. Germline loops: CDR1 GTSNPN, CDR2 SVGIG (reference sequence). CDR3 sequence reads: CAWSPYRGITPGYTF. In nucleotides, the CDR3 is TGTGCCTGGAGTCCCTACAGAGGGATTACCCCCGGCTACACCTTC.